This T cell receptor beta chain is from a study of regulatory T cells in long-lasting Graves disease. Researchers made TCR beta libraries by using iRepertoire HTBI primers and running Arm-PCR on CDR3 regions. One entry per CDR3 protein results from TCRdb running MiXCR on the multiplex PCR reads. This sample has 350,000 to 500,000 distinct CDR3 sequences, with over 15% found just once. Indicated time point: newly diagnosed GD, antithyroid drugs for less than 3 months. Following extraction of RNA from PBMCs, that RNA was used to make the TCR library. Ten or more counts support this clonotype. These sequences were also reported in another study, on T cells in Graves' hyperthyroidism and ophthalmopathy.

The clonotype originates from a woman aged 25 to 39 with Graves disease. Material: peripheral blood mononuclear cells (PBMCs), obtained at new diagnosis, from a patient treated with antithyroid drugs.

This chain's CDR3 is CASSPGTTNEQFF. CDR3 DNA sequence: TGTGCCAGCAGCCCCGGGACTACCAATGAGCAGTTCTTC. The rearrangement links TRBV2 to TRBJ2-1; TRBD2 agrees at 7 bases. The germline gives CDR1 SNHLY, CDR2 FYNNEI. J lost 6 bases, V lost 6 bases, and 5 bases had no gene match. There are 13 residues in the CDR3.